These 10 T cell receptor beta chains share one sample of origin, sequenced in a study of tumor-infiltrating lymphocytes in primary liver carcinoma. Starting from around 510 ng of total RNA, TCR beta cDNA was produced with a primer in the constant region. ARM-PCR, slightly modified, supplied the TCR beta libraries through three nested multiplex PCR rounds. The first two PCR rounds, roughly 11 cycles each, used TRBV1-TRBV30 forward primers and a C-beta reverse primer. MiXCR was run by TCRdb on the multiplex PCR reads, yielding one entry per CDR3 protein. The sample records around 70,000 distinct CDR3 sequences, nearly 70% being singletons. Joint extraction of RNA and DNA used roughly 17-32 mg of bulk tissue that was unsorted. Sequences were obtained from liver tumor tissue from sampling region 4. Noted subset: tumor region T4, right-lateral pole. The origin of the receptors is a man aged 35-49 years with primary liver carcinoma and hepatitis B virus infection.

About this clonotype: Likely a read error: the CDR3 ends without its conserved phenylalanine or tryptophan. The chain combines TRBV11-2 with TRBJ2-1; D may match TRBD1 or TRBD2 (5 bases each). The CDR3 spans 15 residues. Germline V gives CDR1 SGHAT, CDR2 FQNNGV. Trimming took off 8 bases at V and 8 bases at J, with 22 bases between the two ends. The CDR3 DNA follows: TGTGCCAGCGTAATAGGGGACCTCCGGGGTCATGAGCAGTTCCTC. This gives the protein CASVIGDLRGHEQFL.

In the case of this clonotype: One end of the junction is discordant with germline, which a read error may explain. The gene calls are TRBV28 and TRBJ1-2, with 7 bases fitting TRBD1. This CDR3 has 15 amino acids. Per the germline V gene, CDR1 is MDHEN and CDR2 is SYDVKM. In DNA form, the CDR3 reads TGTGGCAGCAGTACGGGACCCGGGACAGCCAGTGGCTACACCTTC. It is translated as CGSSTGPGTASGYTF.

Worth noting for this clonotype: A much more abundant neighbour one base away suggests this may be a read error. The genes are TRBV30 and TRBJ1-4; D gene uncertain. Germline V gene sequence: CDR1 GTSNPN, CDR2 SVGIG (reference sequence). CDR3 length: 11 residues. The CDR3, as DNA: TGTGGGTCAGCATCTAATGAAAAACTGTTTTTT. As protein: CGSASNEKLFF. The complete variable domain, with remaining parts taken from reference TRBV30 and TRBJ1-4, reads SQTIHQWPATLVQPVGSPLSLECTVEGTSNPNLYWYRQAAGRGLQLLFYSVGIGQISSEVPQNLSASRPQDRQFILSSKKLLLSDSGFYLCGSASNEKLFFGSGTQLSVL.

This clonotype was recorded once. The junction departs from the called germline gene at one end, perhaps through a read error. The V gene is TRBV11-2, the J gene TRBJ1-2, with 7 bases aligning to TRBD1. The CDR3 is made up of 14 amino acids. From germline, CDR1 is SGHAT and CDR2 FQNNGV. This CDR3 is CASSTADRDYGYSF. CDR3 bases: TGTGCCAGCAGCACAGCTGACAGGGACTATGGCTACAGCTTC. The variable domain in full, with the rest retrieved from reference TRBV11-2 and TRBJ1-2, is EAGVAQSPRYKIIEKRQSVAFWCNPISGHATLYWYQQILGQGPKLLIQFQNNGVVDDSQLPKDRFSAERLKGVDSTLKIQPAKLEDSAVYLCASSTADRDYGYSFGSGTRLTVV.

This clonotype is medium-sized by share. The chain couples TRBV12-3 or TRBV12-4 to TRBJ2-7, with D perhaps TRBD1 (5 bases). The CDR3 spans 14 residues. Trimming left V 5 bases short and J 1 base short, with 12 bases between. The CDR3 nucleotides are TGTGCCAGCAGTCCTCACAGGTTATCCTACGAGCAGTACTTC. Translating it yields CASSPHRLSYEQYF.

Remarks on this clonotype: The junction does not match germline at one end; this may be a read error. The V gene is TRBV6-1, the J gene TRBJ2-2, with D maybe TRBD1 (6 bases). The V gene's germline CDR1 is MNHNS and CDR2 SASEGT. This CDR3 has 16 residues. CDR3 sequence: CTSSAIRQESTGELFF. CDR3 DNA: TGTACCAGCAGTGCTATCAGACAGGAGAGCACCGGGGAGCTGTTTTTT.

About this clonotype itself: A read error may account for a junction end that differs from germline. The genes are TRBV6-1 and TRBJ2-3; 10 bases align to TRBD1. Germline V gene lookup returns CDR1 MNHNS and CDR2 SASEGT. The CDR3 covers 15 residues. In DNA, the CDR3 is TGTGCCAACAGTCAATCGACAGGGGGCACAGATATGCAGTATTTT. It encodes CANSQSTGGTDMQYF.

The chain carries TRBV12-3 or TRBV12-4 and TRBJ1-1; D remains ambiguous. This CDR3 spans 13 amino acids. V dropped 5 bases and J dropped 7 bases, with 14 bases sitting between them. CDR3 region: CASSEGQSDEAFF. CDR3 DNA: TGTGCCAGCAGTGAAGGGCAATCGGATGAAGCTTTCTTT.

Of note for this clonotype: The junction shows a germline mismatch at one end, possibly a read error. The chain joins TRBV11-2 to TRBJ1-3; D possibly corresponds to TRBD1 (5 bases). The germline V gene has CDR1 SGHAT and CDR2 FQNNGV. The CDR3 is made up of 13 amino acids. The CDR3 region is CASAQGAGKTIYF. The CDR3 coding sequence is TGCGCCTCGGCCCAGGGAGCTGGAAAGACCATATATTTT.

About this clonotype itself: One end of the junction fails to match germline, which may point to a read error. This rearrangement joins TRBV11-2 to TRBJ2-5; 7 bases match TRBD2. Germline values: CDR1 SGHAT, CDR2 FQNNGV. The CDR3 totals 15 residues. The CDR3 loop reads CGSSFGTIGGETQYF. The CDR3, as DNA: TGTGGCAGCAGCTTCGGGACTATCGGGGGAGAGACCCAGTACTTC.